A selection of T cell receptor beta chains follows, all from one sample in a study of shared clonotypes between healthy human individuals. TCRdb's copy holds only in-frame clones and misses some; the assay was immunoSEQ multiplex PCR. The table has around 700,000 clones, about 90% seen once; the top ten hold about 24%. Sequencing was done on a sample of naive CD8+ T cells sorted from blood. These receptors originate from a man aged 25 to 40 in good health. Both conserved end residues are trimmed from each CDR3. A D gene is named only where the DNA matches it firmly.

12 TRBJ2-7 TRBD1 TRBV6-4 ARERDRGFYEQY
12 TRBJ1-1 NA TRBV15 ATSRDKAGTEAF
11 TRBJ2-1 TRBD2 TRBV4-1 ASSAGALDEQF
12 TRBJ2-7 NA TRBV27 ASSLRGGVYEQY
11 TRBJ2-1 TRBD2 TRBV10-3 AIGRERNNEQF
15 TRBJ2-3 NA TRBV7-3 ASSLSPSSRFTDTQY
11 TRBJ2-5 NA TRBV21-1 ASSKPREETQY
11 TRBJ1-1 NA TRBV6-5 ASSSDRNTEAF
14 TRBJ2-1 TRBD2 TRBV6-6 ASSYTSGGVYNEQF
11 TRBJ2-7 NA TRBV15 ATRGTSVHEQY
12 TRBJ2-7 NA TRBV5-5 ASSFLGQQMEQY
13 TRBJ2-2 NA TRBV11-2 ASSLGRGNTGELF
10 TRBJ1-2 NA TRBV9 ASNDRFYGYT
15 TRBJ2-2 NA TRBV13 ASSLGTQTSNTGELF
10 TRBJ2-7 NA TRBV28 ASSSESYEQY
11 TRBJ1-6 NA TRBV4-1 ASSQVLGTPLH
13 TRBJ2-7 NA TRBV7-2 ASSLVPGGSSEQY
13 TRBJ2-7 NA TRBV5-1 ASSFRIGSAYEQY
11 TRBJ2-1 NA TRBV10-3 AISESIRDEQF
13 TRBJ2-1 NA TRBV9 ASSVGRSLGDEQF
13 TRBJ1-1 TRBD1 TRBV11-2 ASSSAGTGRTEAF
17 TRBJ1-2 TRBD1 TRBV7-1 ASSLATRDRHQLNYGYT
10 TRBJ2-2 NA TRBV6-1 ASSEANGELF
11 TRBJ2-5 NA TRBV25-1 ASSSAGEETQY
12 TRBJ2-4 TRBD1 TRBV7-9 ASSKGTGGNIQY
13 TRBJ2-1 NA TRBV7-9 ASSLVVRSYNEQF
13 TRBJ2-1 TRBD2 TRBV7-9 ASSGTSGSYNEQF
15 TRBJ2-2 TRBD2 TRBV5-4 ASSPGTSEPNTGELF
10 TRBJ2-1 NA TRBV4-3 ASSERPGEQF
14 TRBJ2-1 TRBD2 TRBV27 AAAESSGTIYNEQF
13 TRBJ2-5 NA TRBV7-2 ASSLVLLSMETQY
12 TRBJ1-1 NA TRBV6-6 ASSPGTSNTEAF
12 TRBJ1-1 NA TRBV10-3 AIRRTVMNTEAF
10 TRBJ2-1 NA TRBV28 ASSSRAHEQF
11 TRBJ1-2 NA TRBV11-2 ASSLVPASGYT
14 TRBJ2-1 TRBD2 TRBV27 ASSYDGGRGYNEQF
13 TRBJ2-2 TRBD1 TRBV28 ASSLGTGLMGELF
17 TRBJ1-5 NA TRBV12-2 ASRLDSYPLPGVNQPQH
14 TRBJ1-3 TRBD1 TRBV11-1 ASSYPPGQDGNTIY
11 TRBJ2-3 NA TRBV6-5 ASSYVAADTQY
14 TRBJ2-3 TRBD1 TRBV9 ASSKGQPSPAGTQY
14 TRBJ2-5 TRBD1 TRBV5-5 ASRAGQGAIQETQY
14 TRBJ2-1 NA TRBV19 ASSIPSSYSYNEQF
12 TRBJ2-5 NA TRBV9 ASSVLDQQETQY
12 TRBJ2-1 NA TRBV6-5 ASSYESSYNEQF
15 TRBJ2-3 NA TRBV7-2 ASSLASSGVMTDTQY
11 TRBJ2-1 NA TRBV28 ASRNSDYNEQF
17 TRBJ2-2 NA TRBV7-9 ASSHPAATRGSTTGELF
13 TRBJ1-5 NA TRBV7-8 ASSLNRDSNQPQH
12 TRBJ1-2 TRBD1 TRBV6-1 ASSGETGDYGYT
13 TRBJ1-3 NA TRBV28 ASSWGLGSGNTIY
14 TRBJ2-4 NA TRBV7-9 ASSLAEGLAKNIQY
14 TRBJ2-1 TRBD1 TRBV19 ASSIGDRADYNEQF
11 TRBJ2-3 NA TRBV14 ASSQVGGDTQY
15 TRBJ2-2 TRBD1 TRBV27 ASGDRGWNLHTGELF
15 TRBJ2-3 TRBD1 TRBV19 ASSVGTGGVWTDTQY
15 TRBJ2-2 NA TRBV28 ASSLGAAGLNTGELF
12 TRBJ2-1 NA TRBV19 ASSPRETYNEQF